The sample holds one count of the clone carrying this T cell receptor (beta chain). Its antigen remains unidentified. Possible read error: a much larger clone is one base away. The CDR3 has 12 amino acids. Trimming left V 8 bases short and J 3 bases short, with 10 bases between. In germline, CDR1 is SGHTA, CDR2 FQGNSA. The data stem from a study of post-analysis software for immune sequencing data. Unique molecular identifiers were built into the TCR beta cDNA libraries. Each CDR3 protein is one row after TCRdb ran MiXCR on the PCR reads. The profile shows approximately 360,000 distinct CDR3 sequences, 30% to 45% of them singletons. General study results and limits: TRBV5-6, TRBV5-1 and TRBV20-1 were among several TRBV segments more frequent in patients than controls.

This TCR came from a girl aged 10 to 17 with multiple sclerosis. Sequenced material: blood. The chain employs TRBV7-2 and TRBJ2-5; possibly TRBD1 for D (5 bases). In nucleotides, the CDR3 is TGTGCCAGCGGCCGCAGGGAAGAGACCCAGTACTTC. Translating gives CASGRREETQYF.